This TCR beta chain was documented in a study of cytomegalovirus exposure and HLA in healthy donors. About the research overall: The 90 to 150 validation repertoires and the approximately 630 first-cohort repertoires shared a platform, a later analysis reported.

V shed 0 bases and J shed 1 base, with 11 bases lying between them. The V gene's germline CDR1 is SGHNT and CDR2 YYREEE (reference sequence). This CDR3 is built from 16 residues. Clones were read by immunoSEQ multiplex PCR, and TCRdb kept only the in-frame ones, dropping some. The repertoire has 150,000 to 200,000 clones, around 85% of them found once; the top ten carry roughly 5.7%. Specimen: PBMCs. This chain joins TRBV5-4 and TRBJ2-4; D is unclear. The sequence derives from a woman in her twenties or thirties in good health and CMV-seronegative. CDR3 DNA sequence: TGTGCCAGCAGCTTGGCAACCTCTGGGGCCAAAAACATTCAGTACTTC. Its translation is CASSLATSGAKNIQYF.